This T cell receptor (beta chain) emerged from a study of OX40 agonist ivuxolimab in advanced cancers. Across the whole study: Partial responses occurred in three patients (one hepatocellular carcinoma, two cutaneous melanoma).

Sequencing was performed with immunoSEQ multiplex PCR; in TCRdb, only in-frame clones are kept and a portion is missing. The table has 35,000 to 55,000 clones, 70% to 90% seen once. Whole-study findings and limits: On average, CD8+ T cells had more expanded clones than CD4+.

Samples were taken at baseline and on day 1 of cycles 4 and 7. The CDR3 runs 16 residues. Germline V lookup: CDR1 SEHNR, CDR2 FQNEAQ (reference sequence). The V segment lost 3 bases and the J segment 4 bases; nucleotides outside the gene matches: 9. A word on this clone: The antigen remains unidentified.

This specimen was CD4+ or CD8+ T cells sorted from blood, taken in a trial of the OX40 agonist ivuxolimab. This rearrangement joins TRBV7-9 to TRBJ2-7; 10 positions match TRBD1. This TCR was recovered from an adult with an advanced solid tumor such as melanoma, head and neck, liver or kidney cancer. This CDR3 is CASSFQYGTGVYEQYF. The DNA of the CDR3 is TGTGCCAGCAGCTTCCAATATGGGACAGGGGTATACGAGCAGTACTTC.